The entry that follows covers one TCR beta chain sequence. This clone has only one observation. There is no known antigen for this receptor. The input lacks base qualities; no much larger clone sits a single base away. The cohort comprised around 690 healthy bone marrow donors. Cohort members were all nominally healthy when sampled, although unrecorded immune exposures were likely present. The donor was CMV seronegative and was included in the group of over 300 seronegative cohort members. Every donor gave a peripheral blood sample, and the peripheral blood mononuclear cells from that sample were used for TCR beta sequencing. The Qiagen DNeasy Blood Extraction Kit was used to extract genomic DNA from the blood cell samples. The germline V gene sets CDR1 to SGHVT and CDR2 to SQSDAQ. From the cysteine through the phenylalanine, the CDR3 covers 14 amino acids. CDR3 DNA is the only sequence kept; it has 42 bases, read in frame from the first base. V loses 5 bases, J loses 8 bases, and the germline ends lie 16 bases apart.

These data originate in a study of cytomegalovirus exposure and HLA in healthy donors (dated by TCRdb to 2016 to 2017). Study-level background: In an earlier analysis of roughly 500 of the donors, 276 Gb of sequence data and about 110 million unique TCR beta sequences from about 179 million T cells were reported. To study patterns of TCR occurrence, a later analysis re-analyzed previously published TCR beta repertoires from 666 donors and added high-resolution HLA genotyping. High-throughput TCR immunosequencing, statistical association of individual TCRs with disease status, and machine learning were combined to predict cytomegalovirus infection status. About 300 gigabases of sequencing data and roughly 90 million unique TCR sequences were included in an early release covering roughly 700 HLA-typed donors. The number of donors typed differed by locus, with 629-630 for A, B, C, DRB1 and DQB1, 522 for DQA1, 600 to 610 for DPA1, and some 470 for DPB1. In addition to the first cohort of around 670 subjects, a separate validation cohort of under 150 different subjects was used. Donor age, sex, ethnicity and CMV serostatus were compiled alongside the repertoire data. Of the approximately 370 genotyped donors, less than 85% were placed in the genetic ancestry cluster associated with self-reported Caucasian donors. The study aimed to test whether cataloging public T cell receptors could reveal signatures of past pathogen exposure. Using immunosequencing, the study profiled T cell repertoires from around 670 subjects and related those repertoires to cytomegalovirus serostatus. Both class I and class II loci were covered by HLA typing, at four-digit resolution. A handful of DR-DQ haplotypes were handled as single units for association and clustering because linkage in the cohort was strong. To decide whether each TCR beta V gene segment behaved as functional or pseudogenic, an earlier analysis of approximately 590 of the donors relied on high-throughput TCR beta sequencing. Among some 400 genotyped donors of the cohort, an average of 235,054 unique TCR beta nucleotide sequences were sequenced per donor, roughly 20% of them non-productive. All discovery cohort repertoires had been generated using a single sequencing platform. In a later genetic analysis, genome-wide SNP genotypes for 398 of the 666 donors were used, and that subset was treated as a discovery cohort. Rather than using new phenotypic data, the later analysis identified candidate immune exposures from TCR beta sequences and from how often those sequences occurred across donors. General conclusions and limits of the study: The sequencing pipeline was judged likely to have produced a cluster of highly shared sequence variants as a technical artifact. The study listed 164 TCR beta chains as associated with cytomegalovirus. When HLA alleles, especially DR and DQ, strongly co-occurred, TCR associations were difficult to assign to individual alleles. In an earlier analysis of fewer than 750 of the donors, most TCR beta V segments were observed in productive rearrangements about 87% or about 30% of the time, broadly matching IMGT annotations. In a later genetic analysis, a missense DCLRE1C variant was associated with V-gene and J-gene trimming of TCR beta chains, and the association was replicated in an independent cohort. The authors suggested that the approach could potentially be generalized to other disease states and immunological phenotypes. CMV serostatus was the only immune exposure information available for the cohort. A further reported finding was that TCR beta sequences accurately predicted the HLA-A and HLA-B alleles for most subjects in the first cohort. Correlated functional status among segregating V segments might reflect linkage disequilibrium, but an unknown experimental factor could not be ruled out. Only TCR beta chains were sequenced in this cohort, and the absence of alpha or paired-chain data limited detectable features. In a later analysis, HLA-associated TCR beta chains were found to be more clonally expanded and to have lower generation probabilities than equally common non-associated chains. Most CMV-associated TCR beta chains appeared to be HLA-restricted in a later analysis, and the HLA associations seemed to be driven largely by CMV exposure. The presence/absence analyses assumed that sequencing depth was roughly uniform across donors, and that assumption may not be true. Some IMGT-functional V segments, including TRBV6-2 and TRBV6-3, could not be distinguished by the 87-base-pair reads and were therefore excluded. Specific HLA alleles were associated with roughly 16,000 TCR beta sequences at a false discovery rate of 0.05 in a later analysis. A few of the identified cytomegalovirus-associated TCR beta chains were confirmed in vitro to be specific for cytomegalovirus antigens. In a later genetic analysis, fewer N-insertions in productive TCRs were reported among donors in an Asian-associated ancestry cluster than the approximately 670-donor mean. While some public TCRs were present in many individuals, most TCR sequences turned up only very rarely across donors. The classifier was reported to diagnose cytomegalovirus status with high specificity and sensitivity in both the original cohort and the validation cohort. Because HLA typing was unavailable for some donors at each locus, only the typed subset was used in association tests. A later analysis reported that several top co-occurrence clusters appeared linked to parvovirus B19, influenza, CMV and Epstein-Barr virus. In a later analysis, TCR association rates were found to vary across HLA loci, with the most associated TCRs seen for DRB1 alleles and the fewest for HLA-C alleles. Because counts were too low, roughly 17 rarely observed V segments, including chromosome 9 orphons, were left out of the earlier analysis of roughly 600 of the donors.

The method behind the library was the immunoSEQ multiplex PCR assay. For the multiplex PCR, a mixture combining 60 forward primers for TCR Vbeta segments and 13 reverse primers for TCR Jbeta segments was used. The CDR3 region of rearranged TCR beta genes was amplified from genomic DNA with a multiplex PCR assay. The amplified TCR beta libraries were sequenced on the Illumina HiSeq System as 87-base-pair reads. As for the original processing: Across the roughly 600 repertoires, a later analysis counted 80 million or so unique TCR beta chains, around 11 million of which were shared by at least two donors. Raw reads were error-corrected and collapsed into unique sequences with a nearest-neighbor algorithm that merged closely related sequences to remove PCR and sequencing errors. To assign V, D and J gene segments, CDR3 sequences were aligned to IMGT reference sequences. Each retained sequence needed at least a six-nucleotide match to both a V gene segment and a J gene segment. A rearrangement was called productive if the CDR3 had no stop codons and remained in frame with V and J, and every other rearrangement was called non-productive. CDR3 was defined according to IMGT convention as the region running from the second conserved V-encoded cysteine to the conserved J-encoded phenylalanine. Sequences without an unambiguous match to a single V gene segment were excluded from the earlier analysis of 450 to 750 of the donors. An earlier analysis of under 750 of the donors called V segments functional above 56.7% productive rearrangements and segregating when the between-donor standard deviation exceeded 5%. A statistical classification framework was developed to diagnose cytomegalovirus status using the catalog of TCR beta chain sequences. A later analysis assigned V and J genes by comparing TCR nucleotide sequences with IMGT/GENE-DB human TR gene sequences. In a later analysis, CDR3 sequences and most-parsimonious VDJ recombination scenarios were assigned using the TCRdist pipeline. In a later analysis, each TCR beta chain was defined by its CDR3 amino acid sequence together with its V-gene family, and reads lacking a unique V-gene family were excluded. In a later analysis, 500 to 650 highly shared, low-generation-probability nucleotide sequences were removed to address suspected cross-contamination and a sequencing artifact. A later analysis calculated a clonal expansion index for each public chain from normalized within-repertoire ranks of inferred template counts. In a later analysis, generation probabilities were computed with a VDJ recombination model fitted to out-of-frame rearrangements, and the resulting probabilities were checked against IGoR. Hypergeometric tests were used in a later analysis to score TCR-TCR, TCR-HLA and TCR-CMV co-occurrence, with a repertoire-size bias correction applied to the TCR pairs. False discovery rates were estimated in a later analysis by permuting HLA or CMV assignments 20 times. In a later analysis, co-occurring TCRs were grouped with DBSCAN, and TCRdist sequence similarity was added when clustering was performed within HLA-allele-positive subsets. Co-occurrence clustering excluded repertoires with fewer than 30,000 or more than 120,000 public chains, plus five with anomalous nucleotide sharing. Not all clones reach the TCRdb copy of this immuneACCESS table, which keeps in-frame sequences only. Checked studies attribute under half of the gap to unresolved V genes and leave the rest unexplained. From that table come the V and J calls and clone size; the DNA was used to work out D and trimming. Across this sample there are about 250,000 clones, with about 85% seen only once. The biggest ten clones account for roughly 0.26% of the sample.

The chain was built from TRBV7-4 and TRBJ2-1, with the identity of the D gene unclear. The TCR sequence derives from a girl under 10 years old in good health and CMV-seronegative. What was sequenced was PBMCs. The nucleotides are TGTGCCAGCAGCCCCAGGCGTTGCTGGGATGAGCAGTTCTTC. Its translation reads: CASSPRRCWDEQFF.